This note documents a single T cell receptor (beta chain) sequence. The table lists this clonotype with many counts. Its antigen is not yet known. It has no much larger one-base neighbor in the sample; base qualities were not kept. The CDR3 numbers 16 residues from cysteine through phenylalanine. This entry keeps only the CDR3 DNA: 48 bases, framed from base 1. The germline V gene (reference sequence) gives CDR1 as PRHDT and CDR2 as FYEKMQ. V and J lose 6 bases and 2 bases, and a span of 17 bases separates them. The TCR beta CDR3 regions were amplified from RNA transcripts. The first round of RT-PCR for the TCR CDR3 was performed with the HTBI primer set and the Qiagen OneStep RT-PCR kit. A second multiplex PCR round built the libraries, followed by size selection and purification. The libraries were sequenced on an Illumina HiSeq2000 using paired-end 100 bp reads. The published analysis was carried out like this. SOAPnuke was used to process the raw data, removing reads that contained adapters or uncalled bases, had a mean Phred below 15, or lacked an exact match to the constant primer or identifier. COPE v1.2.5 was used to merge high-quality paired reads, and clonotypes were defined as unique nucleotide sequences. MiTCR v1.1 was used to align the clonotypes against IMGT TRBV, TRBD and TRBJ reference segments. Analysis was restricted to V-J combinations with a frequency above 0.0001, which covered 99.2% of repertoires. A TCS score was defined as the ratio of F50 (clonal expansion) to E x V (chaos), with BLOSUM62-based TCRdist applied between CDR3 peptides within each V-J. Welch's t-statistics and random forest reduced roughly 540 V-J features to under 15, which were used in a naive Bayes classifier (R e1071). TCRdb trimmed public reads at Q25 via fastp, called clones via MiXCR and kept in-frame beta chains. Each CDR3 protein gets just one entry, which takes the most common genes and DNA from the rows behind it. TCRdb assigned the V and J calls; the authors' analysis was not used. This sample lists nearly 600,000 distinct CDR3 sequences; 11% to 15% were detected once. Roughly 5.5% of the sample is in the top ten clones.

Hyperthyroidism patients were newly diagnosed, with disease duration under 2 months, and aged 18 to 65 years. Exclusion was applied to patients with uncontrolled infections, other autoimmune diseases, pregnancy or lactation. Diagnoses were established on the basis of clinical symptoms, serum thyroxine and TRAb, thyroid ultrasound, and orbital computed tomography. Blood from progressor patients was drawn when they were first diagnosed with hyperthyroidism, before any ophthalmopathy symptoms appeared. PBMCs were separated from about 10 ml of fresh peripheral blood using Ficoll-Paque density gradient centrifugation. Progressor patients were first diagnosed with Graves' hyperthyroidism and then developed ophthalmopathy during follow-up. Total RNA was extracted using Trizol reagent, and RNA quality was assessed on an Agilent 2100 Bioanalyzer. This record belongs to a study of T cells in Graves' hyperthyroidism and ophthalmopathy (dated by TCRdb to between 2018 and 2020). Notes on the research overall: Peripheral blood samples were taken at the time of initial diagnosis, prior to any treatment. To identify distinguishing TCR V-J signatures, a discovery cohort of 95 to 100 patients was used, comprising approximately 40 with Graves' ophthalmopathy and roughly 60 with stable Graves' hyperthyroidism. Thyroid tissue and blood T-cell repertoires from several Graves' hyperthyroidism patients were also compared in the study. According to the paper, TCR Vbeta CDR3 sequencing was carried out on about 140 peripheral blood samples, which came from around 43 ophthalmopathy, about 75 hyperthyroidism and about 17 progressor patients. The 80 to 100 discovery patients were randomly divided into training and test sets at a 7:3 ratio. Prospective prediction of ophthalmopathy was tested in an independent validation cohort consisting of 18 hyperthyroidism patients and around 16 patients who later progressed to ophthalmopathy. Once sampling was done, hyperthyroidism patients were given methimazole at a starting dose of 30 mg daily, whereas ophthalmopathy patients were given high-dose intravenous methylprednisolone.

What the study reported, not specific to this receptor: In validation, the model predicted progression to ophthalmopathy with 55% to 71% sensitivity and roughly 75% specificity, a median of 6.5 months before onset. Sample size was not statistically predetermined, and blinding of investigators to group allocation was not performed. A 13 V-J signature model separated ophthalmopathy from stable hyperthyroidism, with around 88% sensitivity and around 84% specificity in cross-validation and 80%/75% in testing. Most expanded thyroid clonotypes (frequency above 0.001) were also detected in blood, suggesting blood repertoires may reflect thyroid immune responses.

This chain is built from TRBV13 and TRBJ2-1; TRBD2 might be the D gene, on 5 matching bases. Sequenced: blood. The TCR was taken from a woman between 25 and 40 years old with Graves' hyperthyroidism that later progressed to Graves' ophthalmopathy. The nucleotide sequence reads TGTGCCAGCAGTTCCGTGAGCGGATATACCTACAATGAGCAGTTCTTC. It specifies CASSSVSGYTYNEQFF.